The text below deals with one TCR beta chain. This specimen comes from a study of blood T cell repertoires in COVID-19. Study at large: Nucleic acid was either cDNA or gDNA, and it came from T cells, B-cell-depleted T cells, or PBMCs.

Authors' analysis steps: Quantification of nucleated cells was approximated via reference gene primer amplification. Repertoires were generated with immunoSEQ multiplex PCR, while TCRdb's copy carries only in-frame clones and drops some. V and J calls and clone size are given by that table; D and trimming were obtained from the DNA. The table shows roughly 200,000 clones, with 80% to 85% occurring only once. Germline CDR1 reads LGHNA; CDR2 reads YNFKEQ. CDR3 length: 16 residues. V was clipped by 0 bases and J by 5 bases, with 13 bases between them. The chain employs TRBV4-2 and TRBJ1-4; D is undetermined. This clonotype was sampled from a man in his fifties with active or convalescent COVID-19. Sequenced sample: peripheral blood. The CDR3 sequence is CASSQDEAVENEKLFF. The CDR3 DNA is TGTGCCAGCAGCCAAGATGAGGCGGTCGAGAATGAAAAACTGTTTTTT.